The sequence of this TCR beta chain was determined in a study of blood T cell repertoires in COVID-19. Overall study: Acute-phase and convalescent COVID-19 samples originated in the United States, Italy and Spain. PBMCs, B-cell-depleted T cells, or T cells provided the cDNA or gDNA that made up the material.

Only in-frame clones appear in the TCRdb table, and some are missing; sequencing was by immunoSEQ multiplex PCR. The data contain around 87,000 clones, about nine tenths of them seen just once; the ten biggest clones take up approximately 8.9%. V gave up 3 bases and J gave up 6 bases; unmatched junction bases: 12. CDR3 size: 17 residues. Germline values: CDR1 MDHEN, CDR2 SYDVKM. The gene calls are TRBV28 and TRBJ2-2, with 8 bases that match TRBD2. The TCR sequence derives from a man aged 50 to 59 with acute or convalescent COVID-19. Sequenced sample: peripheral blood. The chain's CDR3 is CASSLLGGGGRPGELFF. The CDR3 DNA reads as TGTGCCAGCAGTTTGTTAGGTGGCGGGGGGCGGCCCGGGGAGCTGTTTTTT.